This T cell receptor (beta chain) was captured by sequencing in a study of blood T cell repertoires in COVID-19. At the level of the study: Specimens from acute and convalescent COVID-19 originated in the United States, Italy and Spain. T cells, B-cell-depleted T cells, or PBMCs supplied cDNA or gDNA.

Seattle patients were enrolled while actively infected and followed longitudinally. The data were produced by immunoSEQ multiplex PCR, yet TCRdb's version contains in-frame clones alone and is incomplete. Of 250,000 to 350,000 clones detected, 65% to 85% appear once; the ten largest clones hold over 1.3%. Germline V gives CDR1 SGHKS, CDR2 YYEKEE (reference sequence). V lost 4 bases, J lost 0 bases, and 10 bases lay in between. CDR3 length: 14 amino acids. The TCR originated in a human donor with COVID-19, enrolled during active disease. The donor label of this sample is uncertain. The chain uses TRBV5-5 and TRBJ1-1; D not resolved. The sequencing sample was made of peripheral blood. The CDR3: CASSPGSMNTEAFF. The CDR3 DNA reads as TGTGCCAGCAGCCCGGGGAGTATGAACACTGAAGCTTTCTTT.